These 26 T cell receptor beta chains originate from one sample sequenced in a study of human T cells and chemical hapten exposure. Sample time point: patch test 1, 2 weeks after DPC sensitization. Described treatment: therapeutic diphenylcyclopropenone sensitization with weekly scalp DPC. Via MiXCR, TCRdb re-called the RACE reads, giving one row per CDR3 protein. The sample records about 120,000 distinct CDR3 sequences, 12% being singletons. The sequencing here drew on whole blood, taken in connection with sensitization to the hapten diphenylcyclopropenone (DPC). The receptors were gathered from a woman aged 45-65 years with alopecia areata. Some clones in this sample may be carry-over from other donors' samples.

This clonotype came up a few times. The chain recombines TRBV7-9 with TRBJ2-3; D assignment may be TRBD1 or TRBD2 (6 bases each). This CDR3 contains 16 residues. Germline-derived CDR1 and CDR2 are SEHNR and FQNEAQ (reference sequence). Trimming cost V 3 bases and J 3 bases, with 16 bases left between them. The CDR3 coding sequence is TGTGCCAGCAGCTTGCAACAGGGAGGTGGGACAGATACGCAGTATTTT. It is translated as CASSLQQGGGTDTQYF.

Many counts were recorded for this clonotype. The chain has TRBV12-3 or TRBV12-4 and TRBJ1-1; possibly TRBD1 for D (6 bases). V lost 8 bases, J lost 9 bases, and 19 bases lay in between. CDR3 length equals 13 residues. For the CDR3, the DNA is TGTGCCAGCGACTCACAGGGTATGGTTAAAGCTTTCTTT. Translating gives CASDSQGMVKAFF.

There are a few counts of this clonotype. The CDR3: CASSQGTHTGTDTQYF. In DNA, the CDR3 is TGTGCCAGCAGTCAAGGGACACACACTGGCACAGATACGCAGTATTTT. V gene TRBV7-9 combines with J gene TRBJ2-3, with D possibly being TRBD1 (6 bases). Germline values: CDR1 SEHNR, CDR2 FQNEAQ (reference sequence). The V end was cut by 6 bases, the J end by 1 base, with 17 bases between. The CDR3 consists of 16 residues.

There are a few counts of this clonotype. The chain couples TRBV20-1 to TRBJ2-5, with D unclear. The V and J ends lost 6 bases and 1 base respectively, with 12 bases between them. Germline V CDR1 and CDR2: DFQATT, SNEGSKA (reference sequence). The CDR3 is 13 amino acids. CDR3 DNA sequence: TGCAGTGCCAACAGACGTCCCCAAGAGACCCAGTACTTC. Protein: CSANRRPQETQYF.

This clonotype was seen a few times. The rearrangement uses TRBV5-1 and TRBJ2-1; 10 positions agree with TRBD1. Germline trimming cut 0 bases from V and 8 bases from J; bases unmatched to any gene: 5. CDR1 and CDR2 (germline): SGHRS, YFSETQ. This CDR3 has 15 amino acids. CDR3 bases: TGCGCCAGCAGCTTGGCTGGGACAGGGGTGGATGAGCAGTTCTTC. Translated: CASSLAGTGVDEQFF.

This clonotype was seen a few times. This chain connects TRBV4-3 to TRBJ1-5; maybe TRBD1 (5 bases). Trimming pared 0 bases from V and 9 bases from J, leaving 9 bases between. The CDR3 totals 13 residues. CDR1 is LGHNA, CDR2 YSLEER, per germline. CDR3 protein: CASSQERGSPQHF. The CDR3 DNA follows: TGCGCCAGCAGCCAAGAACGGGGCTCGCCCCAGCATTTT.

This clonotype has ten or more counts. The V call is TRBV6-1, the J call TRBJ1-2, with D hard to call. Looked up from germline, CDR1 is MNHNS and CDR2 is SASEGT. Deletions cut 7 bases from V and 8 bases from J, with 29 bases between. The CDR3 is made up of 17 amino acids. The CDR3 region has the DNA TGTGCCAGCAAGTCTTCGAGTGCTCGCTTGAGGGAGGAAGGCTACACCTTC. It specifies CASKSSSARLREEGYTF.

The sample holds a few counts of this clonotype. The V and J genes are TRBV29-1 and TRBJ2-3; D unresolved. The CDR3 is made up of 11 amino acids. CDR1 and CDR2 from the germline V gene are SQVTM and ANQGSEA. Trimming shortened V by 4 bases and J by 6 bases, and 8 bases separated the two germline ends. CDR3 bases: TGCAGCGTTGGCTCCGGGGATACGCAGTATTTT. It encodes CSVGSGDTQYF.

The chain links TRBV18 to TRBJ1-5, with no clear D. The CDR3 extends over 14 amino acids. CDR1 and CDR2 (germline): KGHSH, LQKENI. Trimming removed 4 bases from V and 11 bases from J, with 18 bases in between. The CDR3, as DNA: TGTGCCAGCTCACACACCGAATTACCACTGTCCCAGCATTTT. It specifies CASSHTELPLSQHF.

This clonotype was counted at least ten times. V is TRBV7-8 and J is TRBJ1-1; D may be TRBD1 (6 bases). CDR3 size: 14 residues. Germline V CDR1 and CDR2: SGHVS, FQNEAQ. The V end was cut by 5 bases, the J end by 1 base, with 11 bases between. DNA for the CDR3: TGTGCCAGCAGCGGTGACAGGAGGAACACTGAAGCTTTCTTT. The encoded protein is CASSGDRRNTEAFF.

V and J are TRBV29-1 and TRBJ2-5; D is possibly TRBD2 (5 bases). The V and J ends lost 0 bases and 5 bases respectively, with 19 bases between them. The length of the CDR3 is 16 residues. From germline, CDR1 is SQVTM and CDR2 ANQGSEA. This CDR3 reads CSVEDRAGIPRETQYF. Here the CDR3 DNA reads TGCAGCGTTGAAGATCGGGCCGGGATCCCGAGGGAGACCCAGTACTTC.

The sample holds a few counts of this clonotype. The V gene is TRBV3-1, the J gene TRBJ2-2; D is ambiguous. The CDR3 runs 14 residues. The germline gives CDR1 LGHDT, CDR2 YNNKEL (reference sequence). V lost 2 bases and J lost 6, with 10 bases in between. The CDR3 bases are TGTGCCAGCAGCCAATTCGAGAAGCCCGGGGAGCTGTTTTTT. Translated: CASSQFEKPGELFF.

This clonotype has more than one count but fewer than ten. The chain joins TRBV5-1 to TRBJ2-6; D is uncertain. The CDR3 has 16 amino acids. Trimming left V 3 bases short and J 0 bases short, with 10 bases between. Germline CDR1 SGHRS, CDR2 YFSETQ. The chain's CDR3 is CASSSPTSSGANVLTF. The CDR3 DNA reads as TGCGCCAGCAGCTCCCCCACTTCCTCTGGGGCCAACGTCCTGACTTTC.

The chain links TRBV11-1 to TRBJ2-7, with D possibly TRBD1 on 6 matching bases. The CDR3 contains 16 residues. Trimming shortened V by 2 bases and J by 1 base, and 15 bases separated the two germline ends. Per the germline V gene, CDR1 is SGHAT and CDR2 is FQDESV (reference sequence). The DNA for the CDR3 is TGTGCCAGCAGCTTATTTAGGGGGTTACAGTCCTACGAGCAGTACTTC. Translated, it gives CASSLFRGLQSYEQYF. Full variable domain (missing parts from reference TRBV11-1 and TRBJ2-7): EAEVAQSPRYKITEKSQAVAFWCDPISGHATLYWYRQILGQGPELLVQFQDESVVDDSQLPKDRFSAERLKGVDSTLKIQPAELGDSAMYLCASSLFRGLQSYEQYFGPGTRLTVT.

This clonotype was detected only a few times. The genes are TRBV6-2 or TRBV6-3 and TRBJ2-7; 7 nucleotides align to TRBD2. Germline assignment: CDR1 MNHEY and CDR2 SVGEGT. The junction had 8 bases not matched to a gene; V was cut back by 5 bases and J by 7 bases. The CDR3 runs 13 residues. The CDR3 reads CASSRDSGGEQYF. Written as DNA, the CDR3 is TGTGCCAGCAGTCGGGACTCCGGGGGGGAGCAGTACTTC.

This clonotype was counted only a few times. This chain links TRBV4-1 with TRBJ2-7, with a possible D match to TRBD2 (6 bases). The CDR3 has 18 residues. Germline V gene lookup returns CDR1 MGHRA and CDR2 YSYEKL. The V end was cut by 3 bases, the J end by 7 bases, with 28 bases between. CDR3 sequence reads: CASSQVRGGSPSSGEQYF. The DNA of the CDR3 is TGCGCCAGCAGCCAGGTGAGAGGAGGGAGCCCTTCGTCGGGGGAGCAGTACTTC.

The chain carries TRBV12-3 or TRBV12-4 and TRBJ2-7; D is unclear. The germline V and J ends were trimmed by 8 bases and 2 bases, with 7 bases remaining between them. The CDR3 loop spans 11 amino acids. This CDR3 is CASLVAYEQYF. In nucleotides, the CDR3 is TGTGCCAGCCTGGTGGCCTACGAGCAGTACTTC.

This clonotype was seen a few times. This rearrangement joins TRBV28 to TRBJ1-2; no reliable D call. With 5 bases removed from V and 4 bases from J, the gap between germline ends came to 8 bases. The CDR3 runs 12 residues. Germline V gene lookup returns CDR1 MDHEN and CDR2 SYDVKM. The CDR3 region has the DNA TGTGCCAGCAGTCCAAGTTCCTATGGCTACACCTTC. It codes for CASSPSSYGYTF.

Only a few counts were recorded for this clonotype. This chain's CDR3 is CASIGREIEAFF. The CDR3 bases are TGTGCCAGCATTGGCAGGGAGATTGAAGCTTTCTTT. The V and J genes are TRBV2 and TRBJ1-1; possibly TRBD1 for D (5 bases). This CDR3 is 12 amino acids long. V dropped 7 bases and J dropped 7 bases, with 13 bases sitting between them. The V gene's germline CDR1 is SNHLY and CDR2 FYNNEI.

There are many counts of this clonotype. The CDR3 region has the DNA TGTGCCAGCACTGGGAGGGGCTCCTACAATGAGCAGTTCTTC. Its translation is CASTGRGSYNEQFF. This chain uses TRBV28 with TRBJ2-1, with 7 bases lining up with TRBD2. This CDR3 contains 14 residues. Losses at the gene ends were 7 bases for V and 0 bases for J; bases not matched to a gene: 3. From germline, CDR1 is MDHEN and CDR2 SYDVKM.

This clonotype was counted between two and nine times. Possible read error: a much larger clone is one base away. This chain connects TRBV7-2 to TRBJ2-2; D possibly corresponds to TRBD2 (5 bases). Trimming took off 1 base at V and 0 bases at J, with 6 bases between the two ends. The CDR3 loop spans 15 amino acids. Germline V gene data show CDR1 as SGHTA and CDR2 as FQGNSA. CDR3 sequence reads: CASSLVASNTGELFF. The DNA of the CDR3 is TGTGCCAGCAGCTTAGTAGCGTCGAACACCGGGGAGCTGTTTTTT.

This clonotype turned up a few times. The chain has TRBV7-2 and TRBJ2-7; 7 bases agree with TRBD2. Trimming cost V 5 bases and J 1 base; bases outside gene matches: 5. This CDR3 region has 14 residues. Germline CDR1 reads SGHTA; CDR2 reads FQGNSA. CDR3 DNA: TGTGCCAGCAGCCAGCTAGCGGAGTCCTACGAGCAGTACTTC. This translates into CASSQLAESYEQYF.

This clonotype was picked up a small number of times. This CDR3 is CASSLWAGSAQETQYF. The DNA for the CDR3 is TGTGCCAGCAGTTTGTGGGCCGGGTCAGCACAAGAGACCCAGTACTTC. The rearrangement uses TRBV5-5 and TRBJ2-5; D is unclear. Per the germline V gene, CDR1 is SGHKS and CDR2 is YYEKEE (reference sequence). V was trimmed by 5 bases and J by 2 bases, leaving 19 bases between them. The CDR3 covers 16 residues. Full variable domain (missing parts from reference TRBV5-5 and TRBJ2-5): DAGVTQSPTHLIKTRGQQVTLRCSPISGHKSVSWYQQVLGQGPQFIFQYYEKEERGRGNFPDRFSARQFPNYSSELNVNALLLGDSALYLCASSLWAGSAQETQYFGPGTRLLVL.

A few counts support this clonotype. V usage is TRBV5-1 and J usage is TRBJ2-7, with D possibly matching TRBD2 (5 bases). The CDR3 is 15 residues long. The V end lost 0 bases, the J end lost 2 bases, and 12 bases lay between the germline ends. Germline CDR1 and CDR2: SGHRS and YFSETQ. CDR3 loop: CASSLGRGRTYEQYF. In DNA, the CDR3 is TGCGCCAGCAGCTTGGGCCGGGGAAGGACCTACGAGCAGTACTTC. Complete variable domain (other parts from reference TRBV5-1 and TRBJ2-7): KAGVTQTPRYLIKTRGQQVTLSCSPISGHRSVSWYQQTPGQGLQFLFEYFSETQRNKGNFPGRFSGRQFSNSRSEMNVSTLELGDSALYLCASSLGRGRTYEQYFGPGTRLTVT.

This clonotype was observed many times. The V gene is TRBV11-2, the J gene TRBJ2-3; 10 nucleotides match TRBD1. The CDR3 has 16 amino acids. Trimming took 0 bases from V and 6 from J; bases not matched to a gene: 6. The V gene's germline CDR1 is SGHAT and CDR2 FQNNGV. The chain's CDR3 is CASSLEGQGLGDTQYF. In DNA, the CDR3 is TGTGCCAGCAGCTTAGAGGGACAGGGGCTGGGCGATACGCAGTATTTT.

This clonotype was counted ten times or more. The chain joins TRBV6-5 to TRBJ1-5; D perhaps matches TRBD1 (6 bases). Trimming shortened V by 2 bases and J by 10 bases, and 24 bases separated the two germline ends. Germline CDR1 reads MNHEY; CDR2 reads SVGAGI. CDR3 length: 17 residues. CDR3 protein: CASSYTAGGAFPRPQHF. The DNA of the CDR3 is TGTGCCAGCAGTTACACCGCCGGGGGCGCTTTCCCCAGACCCCAGCATTTT.